This T cell receptor (beta chain) was retrieved from a study of CXCR3 chemokines and chemotherapy response in bladder cancer (dated by TCRdb to the early 2020s). In terms of the full investigation: The study examined whether intratumoral CXCR3 chemokine system activity predicted chemotherapy response in human bladder cancer.

A word on this clonotype: Its antigen target is currently unknown. Nothing much larger sits one base from this clone, and base qualities are not available.

The library was built by means of PCR. Sequencing was carried out with an Illumina HiSeq 2500. TCRdb trimmed public reads at Q25 via fastp, called clones via MiXCR and kept in-frame beta chains. Identical CDR3 protein sequences are pooled into one entry, listed with their most common genes and DNA. In this sample the table shows more than 4,000 distinct CDR3 sequences, 14% of which occur a single time. 11% of the sample lies in the top ten. Including the terminal cysteine and phenylalanine, the CDR3 comprises 15 residues. CDR3 DNA is the only sequence kept; it has 45 bases, read in frame from the first base. The CDR1 and CDR2 encoded by the germline V gene (reference sequence) are DFQATT and SNEGSKA. The V end loses 0 bases and the J end loses 1 base, and a stretch of 10 bases separates them.

This TCR was recovered from a human donor with bladder cancer that responded to neoadjuvant chemotherapy. The rearrangement combines TRBV20-1 with TRBJ2-4; the D gene is perhaps TRBD1, on 5 matching bases. Collection of the sample occurred from a patient whose treatment included neoadjuvant chemotherapy. Here is the DNA: TGCAGTGCTAGAGATAGCAGGGCTGCCAAAAACATTCAGTACTTC. This yields the protein CSARDSRAAKNIQYF.